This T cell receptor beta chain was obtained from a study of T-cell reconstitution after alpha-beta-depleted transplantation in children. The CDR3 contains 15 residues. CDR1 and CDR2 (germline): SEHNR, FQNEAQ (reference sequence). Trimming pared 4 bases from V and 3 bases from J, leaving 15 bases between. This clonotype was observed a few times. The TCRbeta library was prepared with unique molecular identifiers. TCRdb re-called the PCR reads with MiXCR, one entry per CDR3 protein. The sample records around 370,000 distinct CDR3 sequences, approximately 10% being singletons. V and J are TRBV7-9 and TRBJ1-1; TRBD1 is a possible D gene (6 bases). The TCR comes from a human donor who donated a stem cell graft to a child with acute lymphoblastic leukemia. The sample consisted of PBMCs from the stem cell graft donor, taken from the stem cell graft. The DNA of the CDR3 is TGTGCCAGCAGCTCAGGGGCCGGAGGGGACACTGAAGCTTTCTTT. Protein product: CASSSGAGGDTEAFF.